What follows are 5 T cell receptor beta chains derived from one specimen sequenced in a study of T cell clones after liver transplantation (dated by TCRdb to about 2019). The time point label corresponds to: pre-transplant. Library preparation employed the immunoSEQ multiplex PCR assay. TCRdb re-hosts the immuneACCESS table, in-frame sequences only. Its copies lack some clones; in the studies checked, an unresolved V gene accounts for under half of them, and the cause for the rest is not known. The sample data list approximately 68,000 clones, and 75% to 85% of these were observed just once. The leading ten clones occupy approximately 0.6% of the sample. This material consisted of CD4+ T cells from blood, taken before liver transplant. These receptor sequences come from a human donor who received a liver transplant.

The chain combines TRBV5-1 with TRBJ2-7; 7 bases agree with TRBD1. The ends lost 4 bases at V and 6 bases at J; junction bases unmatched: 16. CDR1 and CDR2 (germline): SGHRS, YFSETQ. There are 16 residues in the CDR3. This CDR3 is CASSPLVGGLKSEQYF. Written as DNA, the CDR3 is TGCGCCAGCAGCCCCCTCGTAGGGGGCCTCAAGTCCGAGCAGTACTTC.

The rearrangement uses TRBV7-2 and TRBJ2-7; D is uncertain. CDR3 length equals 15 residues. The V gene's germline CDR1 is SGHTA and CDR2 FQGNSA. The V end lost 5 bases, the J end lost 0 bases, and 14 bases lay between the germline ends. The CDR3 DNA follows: TGTGCCAGCAGCCGTTCAGCGACCAGCTCCTACGAGCAGTACTTC. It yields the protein CASSRSATSSYEQYF.

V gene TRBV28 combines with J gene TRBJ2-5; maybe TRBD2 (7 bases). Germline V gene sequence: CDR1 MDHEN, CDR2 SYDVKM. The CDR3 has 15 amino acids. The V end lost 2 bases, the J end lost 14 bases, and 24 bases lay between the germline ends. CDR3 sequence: CASSLGTLIGGGFYF. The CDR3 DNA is TGTGCCAGCAGTTTAGGGACTTTGATAGGGGGGGGTTTCTACTTC.

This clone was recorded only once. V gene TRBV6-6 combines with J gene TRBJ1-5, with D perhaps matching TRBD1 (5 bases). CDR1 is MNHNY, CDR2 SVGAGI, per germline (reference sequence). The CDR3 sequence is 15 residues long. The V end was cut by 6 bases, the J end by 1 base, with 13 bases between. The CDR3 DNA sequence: TGTGCCAGCAGCCCATACCGGGACAGCAATCAGCCCCAGCATTTT. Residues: CASSPYRDSNQPQHF.

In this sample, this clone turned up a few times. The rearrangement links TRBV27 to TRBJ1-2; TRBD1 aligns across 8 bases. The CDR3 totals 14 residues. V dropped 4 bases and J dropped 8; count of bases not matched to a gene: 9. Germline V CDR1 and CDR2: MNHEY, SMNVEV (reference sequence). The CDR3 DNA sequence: TGTGCCAGCAGTTCGGGCAGGGGGCTGCGAGGCTACACCTTC. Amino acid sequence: CASSSGRGLRGYTF.